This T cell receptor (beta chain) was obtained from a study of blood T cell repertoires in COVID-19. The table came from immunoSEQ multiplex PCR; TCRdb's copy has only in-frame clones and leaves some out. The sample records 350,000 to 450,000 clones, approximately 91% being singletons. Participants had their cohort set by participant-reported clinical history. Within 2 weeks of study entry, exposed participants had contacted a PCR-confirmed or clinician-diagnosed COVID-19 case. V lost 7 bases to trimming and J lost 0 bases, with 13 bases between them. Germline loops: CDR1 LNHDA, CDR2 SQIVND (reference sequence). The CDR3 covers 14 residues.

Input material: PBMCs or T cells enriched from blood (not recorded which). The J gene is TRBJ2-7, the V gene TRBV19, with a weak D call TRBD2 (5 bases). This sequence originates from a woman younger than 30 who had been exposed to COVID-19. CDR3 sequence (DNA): TGTGCCAGTAAAAGGACTCATAACTCCTACGAGCAGTACTTC. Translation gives CASKRTHNSYEQYF.